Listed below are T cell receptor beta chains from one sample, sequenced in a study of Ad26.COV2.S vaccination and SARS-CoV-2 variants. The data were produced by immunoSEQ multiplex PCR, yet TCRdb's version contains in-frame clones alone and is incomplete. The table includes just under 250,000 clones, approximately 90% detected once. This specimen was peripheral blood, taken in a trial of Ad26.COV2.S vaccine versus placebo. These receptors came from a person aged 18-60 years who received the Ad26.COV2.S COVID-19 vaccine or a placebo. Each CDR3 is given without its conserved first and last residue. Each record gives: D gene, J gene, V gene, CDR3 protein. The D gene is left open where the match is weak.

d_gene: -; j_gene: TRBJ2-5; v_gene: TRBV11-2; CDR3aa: ASSLGPTYQETQY
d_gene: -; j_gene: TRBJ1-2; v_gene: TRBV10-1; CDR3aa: ASSEGPSYGYT
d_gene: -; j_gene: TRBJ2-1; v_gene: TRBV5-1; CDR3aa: ASRDLRATVGNEQF
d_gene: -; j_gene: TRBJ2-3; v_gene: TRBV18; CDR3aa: ASSFLPDTQY
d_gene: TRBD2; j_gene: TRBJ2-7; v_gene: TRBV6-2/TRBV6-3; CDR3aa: ASSYSASGGYEQY
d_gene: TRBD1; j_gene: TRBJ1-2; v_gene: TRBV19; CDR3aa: ASSMVRDSHYGYT
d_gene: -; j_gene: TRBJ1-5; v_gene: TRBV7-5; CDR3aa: ARSPWDRVFGSNQPQH
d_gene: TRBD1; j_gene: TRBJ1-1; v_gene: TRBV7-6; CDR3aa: ASKRTGVTEAF
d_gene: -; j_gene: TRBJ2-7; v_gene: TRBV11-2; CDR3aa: ASSSDSSYEQY
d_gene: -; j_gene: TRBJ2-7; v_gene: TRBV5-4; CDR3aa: ASSLDVHEQY
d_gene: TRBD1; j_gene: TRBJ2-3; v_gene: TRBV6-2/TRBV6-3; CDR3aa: ASSISPGQGSDTQY
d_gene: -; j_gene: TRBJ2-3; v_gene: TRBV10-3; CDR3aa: AISDMVSTDTQY
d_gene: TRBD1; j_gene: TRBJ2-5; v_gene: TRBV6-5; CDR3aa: ASSYLRQGQETQY
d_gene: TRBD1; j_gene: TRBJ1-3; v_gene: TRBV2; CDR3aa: ASSAEGGDRYSGNTIY
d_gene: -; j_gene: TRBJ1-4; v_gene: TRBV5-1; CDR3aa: ASSLADSTNEKLF
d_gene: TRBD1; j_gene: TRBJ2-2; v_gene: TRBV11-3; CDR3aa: ASSLARGRGTGELF
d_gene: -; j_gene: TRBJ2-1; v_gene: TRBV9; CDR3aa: ASSSDGFNEQF
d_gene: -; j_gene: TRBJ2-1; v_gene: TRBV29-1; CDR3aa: SVEDSLLGNEQF
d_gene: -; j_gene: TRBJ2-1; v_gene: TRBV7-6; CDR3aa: ASSLAGAGYNEQF
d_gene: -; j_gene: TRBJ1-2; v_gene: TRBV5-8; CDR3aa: ASKYNYGYT
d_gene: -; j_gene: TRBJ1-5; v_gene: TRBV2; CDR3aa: ASMRYSNQPQH
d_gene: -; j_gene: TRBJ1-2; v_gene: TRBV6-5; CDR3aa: ASSSNRQGRLGGYT
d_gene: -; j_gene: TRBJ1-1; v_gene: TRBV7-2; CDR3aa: ASSLVDRSLGSAF
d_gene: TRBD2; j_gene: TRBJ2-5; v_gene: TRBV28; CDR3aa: ASSSLAARPETQY
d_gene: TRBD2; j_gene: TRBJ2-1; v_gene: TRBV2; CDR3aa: ASIGLAGGYNEQF
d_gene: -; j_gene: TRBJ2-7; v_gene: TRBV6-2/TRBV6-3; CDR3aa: ASSYNRIYEQY
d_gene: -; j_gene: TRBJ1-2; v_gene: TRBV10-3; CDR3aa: AISESSPYGYT
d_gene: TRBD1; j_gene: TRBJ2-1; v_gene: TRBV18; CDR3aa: ASSPLGTGDYNEQF